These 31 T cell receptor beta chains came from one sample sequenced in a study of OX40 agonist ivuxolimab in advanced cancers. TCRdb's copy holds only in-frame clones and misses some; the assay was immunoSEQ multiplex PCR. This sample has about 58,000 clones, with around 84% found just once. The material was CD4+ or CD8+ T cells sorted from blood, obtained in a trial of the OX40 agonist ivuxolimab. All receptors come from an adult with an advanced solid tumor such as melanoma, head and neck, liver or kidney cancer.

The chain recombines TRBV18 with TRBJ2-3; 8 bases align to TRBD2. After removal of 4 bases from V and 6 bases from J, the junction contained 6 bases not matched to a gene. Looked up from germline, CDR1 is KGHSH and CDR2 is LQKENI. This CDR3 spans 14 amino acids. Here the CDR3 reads CASSLGLAGDTQYF. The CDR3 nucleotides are TGTGCCAGCTCACTCGGACTAGCCGGCGATACGCAGTATTTT. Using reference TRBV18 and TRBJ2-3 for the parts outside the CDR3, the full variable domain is NAGVMQNPRHLVRRRGQEARLRCSPMKGHSHVYWYRQLPEEGLKFMVYLQKENIIDESGMPKERFSAEFPKEGPSILRIQQVVRGDSAAYFCASSLGLAGDTQYFGPGTRLTVL.

The CDR3 protein is CASSYGGLENIQYF. For the CDR3, the DNA is TGTGCCAGCAGTTACGGGGGGCTAGAAAACATTCAGTACTTC. J is TRBJ2-4 and V is TRBV6-5; the D gene could be TRBD1 or TRBD2 (6 bases each). This CDR3 comprises 14 residues. Trimming removed 2 bases at V and 5 bases at J, with 10 bases between. Germline V gives CDR1 MNHEY, CDR2 SVGAGI.

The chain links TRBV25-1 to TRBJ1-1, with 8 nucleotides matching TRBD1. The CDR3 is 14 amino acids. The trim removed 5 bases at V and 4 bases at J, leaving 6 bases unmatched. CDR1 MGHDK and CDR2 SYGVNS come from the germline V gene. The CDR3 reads CASSSGGAGTEAFF. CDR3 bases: TGTGCCAGCAGTTCAGGGGGCGCGGGCACTGAAGCTTTCTTT.

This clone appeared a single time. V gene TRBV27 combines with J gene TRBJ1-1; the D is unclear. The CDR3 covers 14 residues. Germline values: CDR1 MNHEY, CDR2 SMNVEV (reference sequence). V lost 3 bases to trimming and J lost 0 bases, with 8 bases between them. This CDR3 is CASSLRSMNTEAFF. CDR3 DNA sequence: TGTGCCAGCAGTTTGAGGAGTATGAACACTGAAGCTTTCTTT.

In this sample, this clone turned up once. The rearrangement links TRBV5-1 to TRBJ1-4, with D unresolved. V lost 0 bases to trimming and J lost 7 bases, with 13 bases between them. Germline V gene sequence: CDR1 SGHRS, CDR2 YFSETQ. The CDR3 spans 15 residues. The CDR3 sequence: CASSLARPGSEKLFF. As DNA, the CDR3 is TGCGCCAGCAGCTTGGCCCGGCCCGGAAGTGAAAAACTGTTTTTT.

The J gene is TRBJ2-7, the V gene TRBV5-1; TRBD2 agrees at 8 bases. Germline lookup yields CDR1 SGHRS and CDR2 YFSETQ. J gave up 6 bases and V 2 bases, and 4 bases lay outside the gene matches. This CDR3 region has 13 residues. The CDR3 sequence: CASSFGGVSEQYF. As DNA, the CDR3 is TGCGCCAGCAGCTTCGGGGGGGTCTCCGAGCAGTACTTC.

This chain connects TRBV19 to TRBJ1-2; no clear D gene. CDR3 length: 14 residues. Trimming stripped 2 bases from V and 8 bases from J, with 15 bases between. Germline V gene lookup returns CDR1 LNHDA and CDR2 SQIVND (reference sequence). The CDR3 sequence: CASSIREGLGGYTF. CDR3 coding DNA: TGTGCCAGTAGTATACGAGAGGGCCTGGGAGGCTACACCTTC. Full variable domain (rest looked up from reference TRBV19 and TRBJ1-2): DGGITQSPKYLFRKEGQNVTLSCEQNLNHDAMYWYRQDPGQGLRLIYYSQIVNDFQKGDIAEGYSVSREKKESFPLTVTSAQKNPTAFYLCASSIREGLGGYTFGSGTRLTVV.

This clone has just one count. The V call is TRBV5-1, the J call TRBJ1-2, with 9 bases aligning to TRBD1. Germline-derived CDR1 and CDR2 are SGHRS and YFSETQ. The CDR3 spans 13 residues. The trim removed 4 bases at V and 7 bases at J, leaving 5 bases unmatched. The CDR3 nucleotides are TGCGCCAGCAGCGATGGACAGGGGCTTGGCTACACCTTC. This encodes CASSDGQGLGYTF.

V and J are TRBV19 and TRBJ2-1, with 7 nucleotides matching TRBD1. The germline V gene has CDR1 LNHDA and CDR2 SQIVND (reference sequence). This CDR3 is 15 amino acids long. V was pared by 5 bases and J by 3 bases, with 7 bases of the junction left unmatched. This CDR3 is CASSARDSLYNEQFF. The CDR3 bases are TGTGCCAGTAGTGCAAGGGACAGCCTCTACAATGAGCAGTTCTTC.

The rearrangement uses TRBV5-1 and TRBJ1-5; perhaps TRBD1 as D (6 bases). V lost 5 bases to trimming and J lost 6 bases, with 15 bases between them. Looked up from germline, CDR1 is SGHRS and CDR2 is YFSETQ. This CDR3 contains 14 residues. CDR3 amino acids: CASSPQGRGQPQHF. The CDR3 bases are TGCGCCAGCAGTCCACAGGGCCGGGGTCAGCCCCAGCATTTT.

The chain's CDR3 is CASSPLGQGVGELFF. As DNA, the CDR3 is TGTGCCAGCAGCCCTCTGGGACAGGGGGTCGGGGAGCTGTTTTTT. The rearrangement joins TRBV7-8 to TRBJ2-2, with 11 bases fitting TRBD1. Germline CDR1 reads SGHVS; CDR2 reads FQNEAQ. The V segment lost 5 bases and the J segment 7 bases; nucleotides outside the gene matches: 6. The CDR3 sequence is 15 residues long.

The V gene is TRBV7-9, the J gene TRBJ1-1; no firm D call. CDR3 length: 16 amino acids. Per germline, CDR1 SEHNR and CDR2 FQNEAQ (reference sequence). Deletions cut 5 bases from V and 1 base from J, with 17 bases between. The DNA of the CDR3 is TGTGCCAGCAGCCAGAATCCCGGACTCAGGAACACTGAAGCTTTCTTT. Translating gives CASSQNPGLRNTEAFF.

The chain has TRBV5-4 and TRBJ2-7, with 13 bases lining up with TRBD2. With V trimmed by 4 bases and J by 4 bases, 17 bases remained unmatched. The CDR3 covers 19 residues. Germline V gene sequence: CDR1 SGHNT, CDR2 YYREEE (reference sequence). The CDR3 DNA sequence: TGTGCCAGCAGCATAATCCCGGGACTAGCGGGGTTCCCTTCGTACGAGCAGTACTTC. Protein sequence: CASSIIPGLAGFPSYEQYF.

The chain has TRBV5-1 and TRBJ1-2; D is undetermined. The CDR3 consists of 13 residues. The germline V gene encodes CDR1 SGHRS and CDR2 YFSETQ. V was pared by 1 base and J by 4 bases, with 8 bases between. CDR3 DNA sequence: TGCGCCAGCAGCTTGTTAGAGGGCTATGGCTACACCTTC. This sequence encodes CASSLLEGYGYTF.

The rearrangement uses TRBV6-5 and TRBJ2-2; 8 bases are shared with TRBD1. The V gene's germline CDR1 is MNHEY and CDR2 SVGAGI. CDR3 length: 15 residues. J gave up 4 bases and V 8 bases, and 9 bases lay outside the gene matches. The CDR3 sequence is CASLRTGLATGELFF. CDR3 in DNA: TGTGCCAGCCTAAGGACAGGGTTGGCCACCGGGGAGCTGTTTTTT.

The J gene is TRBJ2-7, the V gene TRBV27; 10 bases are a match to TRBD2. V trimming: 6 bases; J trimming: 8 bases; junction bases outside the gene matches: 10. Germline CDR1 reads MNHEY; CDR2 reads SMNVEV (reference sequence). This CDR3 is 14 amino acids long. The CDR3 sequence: CASRLAGVGKKQYF. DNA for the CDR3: TGTGCCAGCAGGCTAGCGGGGGTTGGTAAGAAGCAGTACTTC.

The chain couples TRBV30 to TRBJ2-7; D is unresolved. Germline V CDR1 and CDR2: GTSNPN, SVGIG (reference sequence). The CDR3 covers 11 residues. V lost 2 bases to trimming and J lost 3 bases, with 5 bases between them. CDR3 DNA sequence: TGTGCCTGGAGTAAGAGCTACGAGCAGTACTTC. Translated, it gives CAWSKSYEQYF.

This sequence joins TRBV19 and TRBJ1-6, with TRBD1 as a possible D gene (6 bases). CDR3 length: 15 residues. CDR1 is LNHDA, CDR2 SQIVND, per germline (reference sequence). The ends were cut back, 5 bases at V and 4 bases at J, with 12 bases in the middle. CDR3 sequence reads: CASSFQGMYNSPLHF. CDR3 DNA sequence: TGTGCCAGTAGTTTTCAGGGGATGTATAATTCACCCCTCCACTTT. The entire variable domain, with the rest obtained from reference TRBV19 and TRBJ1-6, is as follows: DGGITQSPKYLFRKEGQNVTLSCEQNLNHDAMYWYRQDPGQGLRLIYYSQIVNDFQKGDIAEGYSVSREKKESFPLTVTSAQKNPTAFYLCASSFQGMYNSPLHFGNGTRLTVT.

Written as DNA, the CDR3 is TGCGCCAGCAGCTTAACAGGGGCGGGCTATGGCTACACCTTC. Amino acid sequence: CASSLTGAGYGYTF. The chain links TRBV5-1 to TRBJ1-2; 7 bases agree with TRBD1. This CDR3 region has 14 residues. With V trimmed by 2 bases and J by 4 bases, 5 bases remained unmatched. Germline V gives CDR1 SGHRS, CDR2 YFSETQ.

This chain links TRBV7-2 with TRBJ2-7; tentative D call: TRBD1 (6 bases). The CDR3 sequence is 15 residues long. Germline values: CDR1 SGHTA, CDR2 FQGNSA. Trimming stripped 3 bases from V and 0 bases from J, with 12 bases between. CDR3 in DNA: TGTGCCAGCAGCTTCACAGGGTCCAGCTCCTACGAGCAGTACTTC. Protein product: CASSFTGSSSYEQYF.

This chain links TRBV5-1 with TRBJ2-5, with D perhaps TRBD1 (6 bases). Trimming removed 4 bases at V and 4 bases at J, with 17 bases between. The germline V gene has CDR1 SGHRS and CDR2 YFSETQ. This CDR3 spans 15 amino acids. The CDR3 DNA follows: TGCGCCAGCAGCCCTTTAGAGGGGGAGAGAGAGACCCAGTACTTC. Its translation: CASSPLEGERETQYF.

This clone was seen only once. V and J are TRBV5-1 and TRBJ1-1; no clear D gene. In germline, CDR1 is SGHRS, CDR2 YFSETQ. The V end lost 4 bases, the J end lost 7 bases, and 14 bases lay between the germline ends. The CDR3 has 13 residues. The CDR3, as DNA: TGCGCCAGCAGCGAGGGTGGTGGGGATGAAGCTTTCTTT. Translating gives CASSEGGGDEAFF.

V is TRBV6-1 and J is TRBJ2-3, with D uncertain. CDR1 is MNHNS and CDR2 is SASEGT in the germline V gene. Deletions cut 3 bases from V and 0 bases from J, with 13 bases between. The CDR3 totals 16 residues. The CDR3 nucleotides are TGTGCCAGCAGTGATACGTTTGGAGCCAGCACAGATACGCAGTATTTT. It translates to CASSDTFGASTDTQYF.

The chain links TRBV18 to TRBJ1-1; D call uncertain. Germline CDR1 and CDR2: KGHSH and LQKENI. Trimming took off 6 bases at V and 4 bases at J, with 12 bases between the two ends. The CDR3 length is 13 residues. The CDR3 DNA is TGTGCCAGCTCGGAGGGTTACGGCACTGAAGCTTTCTTT. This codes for CASSEGYGTEAFF.

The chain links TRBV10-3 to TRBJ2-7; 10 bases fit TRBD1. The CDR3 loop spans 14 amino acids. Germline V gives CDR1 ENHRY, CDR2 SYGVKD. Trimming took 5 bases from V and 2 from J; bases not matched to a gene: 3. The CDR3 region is CAISWDRGAYEQYF. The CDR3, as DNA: TGTGCCATCAGTTGGGACAGGGGTGCCTACGAGCAGTACTTC.

The CDR3 sequence is CASSKGGNRGSYEQYF. CDR3 in DNA: TGTGCCAGTAGTAAGGGGGGCAACAGGGGTAGCTACGAGCAGTACTTC. The chain employs TRBV19 and TRBJ2-7; D is perhaps TRBD1 (7 bases). This CDR3 has 16 amino acids. V was pared by 4 bases and J by 3 bases, with 19 bases between. Germline CDR1 LNHDA, CDR2 SQIVND (reference sequence).

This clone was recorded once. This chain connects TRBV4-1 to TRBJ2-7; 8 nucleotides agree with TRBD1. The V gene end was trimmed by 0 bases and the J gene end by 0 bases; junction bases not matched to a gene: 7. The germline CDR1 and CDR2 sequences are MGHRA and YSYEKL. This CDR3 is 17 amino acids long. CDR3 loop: CASSQERRTGFSYEQYF. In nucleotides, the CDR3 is TGCGCCAGCAGCCAAGAAAGGCGGACAGGGTTCTCCTACGAGCAGTACTTC.

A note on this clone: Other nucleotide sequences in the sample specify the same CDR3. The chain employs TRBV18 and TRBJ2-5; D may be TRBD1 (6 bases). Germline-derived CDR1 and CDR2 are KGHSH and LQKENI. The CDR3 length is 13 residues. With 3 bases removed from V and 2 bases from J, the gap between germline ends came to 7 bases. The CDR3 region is CASSPGQQETQYF. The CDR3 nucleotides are TGTGCCAGCTCACCGGGACAACAAGAGACCCAGTACTTC.

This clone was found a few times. This CDR3 reads CASRGTGIYEQYF. The CDR3 DNA sequence: TGTGCCAGCAGGGGGACAGGGATCTACGAGCAGTACTTC. This chain joins TRBV25-1 and TRBJ2-7; 9 nucleotides align to TRBD1. This CDR3 has 13 residues. The germline CDR1 and CDR2 sequences are MGHDK and SYGVNS. V lost 6 bases and J lost 3; bases outside the gene matches: 3.

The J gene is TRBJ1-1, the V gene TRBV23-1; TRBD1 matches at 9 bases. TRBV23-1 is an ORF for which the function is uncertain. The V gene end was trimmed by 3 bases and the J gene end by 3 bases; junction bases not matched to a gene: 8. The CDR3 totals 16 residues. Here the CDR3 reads CASSHPGTGIYTEAFF. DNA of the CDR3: TGCGCCAGCAGTCACCCCGGGACAGGGATATACACTGAAGCTTTCTTT.

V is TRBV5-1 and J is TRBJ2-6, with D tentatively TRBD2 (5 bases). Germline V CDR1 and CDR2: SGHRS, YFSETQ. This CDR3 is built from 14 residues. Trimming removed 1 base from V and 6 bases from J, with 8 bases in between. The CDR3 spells CASSLYGEANVLTF. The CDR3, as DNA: TGCGCCAGCAGCTTGTACGGGGAGGCCAACGTCCTGACTTTC. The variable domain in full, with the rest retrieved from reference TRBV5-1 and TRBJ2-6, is KAGVTQTPRYLIKTRGQQVTLSCSPISGHRSVSWYQQTPGQGLQFLFEYFSETQRNKGNFPGRFSGRQFSNSRSEMNVSTLELGDSALYLCASSLYGEANVLTFGAGSRLTVL.